The rows below give T cell receptor beta chains drawn from one sample of a study of regulatory T cells in long-lasting Graves disease. TCRdb called the multiplex PCR reads again in MiXCR, with one record for every CDR3 protein. The sample records approximately 350,000 distinct CDR3 sequences, 15% to 20% being singletons. These records were also assigned to another study, of T cells in Graves' hyperthyroidism and ophthalmopathy.

The source was peripheral blood mononuclear cells (PBMCs), collected at new diagnosis, from a patient treated with antithyroid drugs. The receptors were gathered from a woman younger than 30 with Graves disease. Each CDR3 is given with its conserved first and last residue. Each record gives: J gene, CDR3 length, D gene, clone size, V gene, CDR3 DNA, CDR3 protein. D genes are given only for firm matches. The size entry is marked missing in some rows and otherwise reads once, few, many or a size class.

j_call: TRBJ2-3
cdr3_length: 11
d_call: NA
clone_size: many
v_call: TRBV2
cdr3_nt: TGTGCCAGCAGTGAGACAGATACGCAGTATTTT
cdr3_aa: CASSETDTQYF

j_call: TRBJ2-7
cdr3_length: 15
d_call: NA
clone_size: many
v_call: TRBV2
cdr3_nt: TGTGCCAGCAGTGAAGAAGGCGGAGGGGTAAGCGAGCAGTACTTC
cdr3_aa: CASSEEGGGVSEQYF

j_call: TRBJ2-1
cdr3_length: 17
d_call: TRBD1
clone_size: many
v_call: TRBV5-1
cdr3_nt: TGCGCCAGCAGCTCGCCCGCCCAGACAGGGGCGCCCACATCGCAGTTCTTC
cdr3_aa: CASSSPAQTGAPTSQFF

j_call: TRBJ2-7
cdr3_length: 16
d_call: NA
clone_size: NA
v_call: TRBV9
cdr3_nt: TGTGCCAGCAGCGTAGCGGGTAGGGGGACCGCCTACGAGCCGTACTTC
cdr3_aa: CASSVAGRGTAYEPYF

j_call: TRBJ1-2
cdr3_length: 14
d_call: NA
clone_size: many
v_call: TRBV5-1
cdr3_nt: TGCGCCAGCAGCTCCTCGGACAGCTTAGATGGCTACACCTTC
cdr3_aa: CASSSSDSLDGYTF

j_call: TRBJ2-1
cdr3_length: 18
d_call: TRBD1
clone_size: many
v_call: TRBV10-3
cdr3_nt: TGTGCCATCAAGGCAGGACAGGGCCTGAGCGGCCACTACAATGAGCAGTTCTTC
cdr3_aa: CAIKAGQGLSGHYNEQFF

j_call: TRBJ1-1
cdr3_length: 16
d_call: NA
clone_size: many
v_call: TRBV5-1
cdr3_nt: TGCGCCAGCAGCGGACTGGGGGGCGTAATGAACACTGAAGCTTTCTTT
cdr3_aa: CASSGLGGVMNTEAFF

j_call: TRBJ1-5
cdr3_length: 11
d_call: NA
clone_size: many
v_call: TRBV28
cdr3_nt: TGTGCCAGCAGTTTTGGCCAGCCCCAGCATTTT
cdr3_aa: CASSFGQPQHF

j_call: TRBJ2-7
cdr3_length: 13
d_call: NA
clone_size: many
v_call: TRBV11-2
cdr3_nt: TGTGCCAGCAGCTTAAGACCGCGGCACGAGCAGTACTTC
cdr3_aa: CASSLRPRHEQYF

j_call: TRBJ2-1
cdr3_length: 15
d_call: NA
clone_size: NA
v_call: TRBV3-1
cdr3_nt: TGTGCCAGCAGCCAAGATGCGATTGGGGGGCGAGAGCAGTTCTTC
cdr3_aa: CASSQDAIGGREQFF

j_call: TRBJ1-2
cdr3_length: 14
d_call: NA
clone_size: few
v_call: TRBV9
cdr3_nt: TGTGCCAGCAGCGTAGCTGAGGGGTCCTATGGCTACACCTTC
cdr3_aa: CASSVAEGSYGYTF

j_call: TRBJ2-1
cdr3_length: 13
d_call: NA
clone_size: NA
v_call: TRBV19
cdr3_nt: TGTGCCAGTAGGGCAGGGGTATACAATGAGCAGCTCTTC
cdr3_aa: CASRAGVYNEQLF

j_call: TRBJ2-5
cdr3_length: 14
d_call: NA
clone_size: many
v_call: TRBV7-9
cdr3_nt: TGTGCCAGCAGCTTTTTAGCAGACCAAGAGACCCAGTACTTC
cdr3_aa: CASSFLADQETQYF

j_call: TRBJ2-2
cdr3_length: 15
d_call: TRBD1
clone_size: once
v_call: TRBV10-3
cdr3_nt: TGTGCCATCAGTTCCGGACAGGCGAGTACCGGGAAGCTGTTTTTT
cdr3_aa: CAISSGQASTGKLFF

j_call: TRBJ2-7
cdr3_length: 17
d_call: NA
clone_size: NA
v_call: TRBV6-5
cdr3_nt: TGTGCCAGCAGTTACTTTTCCGGGGGCCCGAGCTCCTACGAGCAGTACTTC
cdr3_aa: CASSYFSGGPSSYEQYF

j_call: TRBJ2-5
cdr3_length: 17
d_call: TRBD2
clone_size: many
v_call: TRBV15
cdr3_nt: TGTGCCACCAGCAGAGGGGTTGTAGGGACTAGAGTCGAGACCCAGTACTTC
cdr3_aa: CATSRGVVGTRVETQYF

j_call: TRBJ1-1
cdr3_length: 19
d_call: TRBD1
clone_size: many
v_call: TRBV3-1
cdr3_nt: TGTGCCAGCAGCCAAACCGGTGGGACAGGGGGCGGGGGGAACACTGAAGCTTTCTTT
cdr3_aa: CASSQTGGTGGGGNTEAFF

j_call: TRBJ1-6
cdr3_length: 17
d_call: NA
clone_size: few
v_call: TRBV20-1
cdr3_nt: TGCAGTGCTAGAGATAATGCGGAGAGCTCCTATAATTCACCCCTCCACTTT
cdr3_aa: CSARDNAESSYNSPLHF

j_call: TRBJ1-5
cdr3_length: 16
d_call: TRBD1
clone_size: NA
v_call: TRBV28
cdr3_nt: TGTGCCAGCAGCTTTATCCGGACAGGGGGAGGGCAGCCCCAGCATTTT
cdr3_aa: CASSFIRTGGGQPQHF

j_call: TRBJ2-1
cdr3_length: 13
d_call: NA
clone_size: many
v_call: TRBV6-2/TRBV6-3
cdr3_nt: TGTGCCAGCCGTTCTAGCATAGTTATCAAGCAGTTCTTC
cdr3_aa: CASRSSIVIKQFF

j_call: TRBJ1-5
cdr3_length: 16
d_call: NA
clone_size: many
v_call: TRBV12-3/TRBV12-4
cdr3_nt: TGTGCCAGCAGTTTGGCGTTAGGGCCTAGCAATCAGCCCCAGCATTTT
cdr3_aa: CASSLALGPSNQPQHF

j_call: TRBJ2-2
cdr3_length: 15
d_call: NA
clone_size: many
v_call: TRBV2
cdr3_nt: TGTGCCAGCAGTGCCGACAGTATGTTAACCGGGGAGCTGTTTTTT
cdr3_aa: CASSADSMLTGELFF

j_call: TRBJ2-6
cdr3_length: 16
d_call: TRBD1
clone_size: many
v_call: TRBV2
cdr3_nt: TGTGCCAGCGGGGACAGGGGGATTGGTGGGGCCAACGTCCTGACTTTC
cdr3_aa: CASGDRGIGGANVLTF

j_call: TRBJ1-5
cdr3_length: 16
d_call: NA
clone_size: many
v_call: TRBV6-1
cdr3_nt: TGTGCCAGCAGTGAATGGTTCGCGGCGAGCAATCAGCCCCAGCATTTT
cdr3_aa: CASSEWFAASNQPQHF

j_call: TRBJ1-5
cdr3_length: 12
d_call: NA
clone_size: once
v_call: TRBV9
cdr3_nt: TGTGCCAGCGGGGGGGATAGACAGCCCCAGCATTTT
cdr3_aa: CASGGDRQPQHF

j_call: TRBJ1-5
cdr3_length: 13
d_call: NA
clone_size: many
v_call: TRBV13
cdr3_nt: TGTGCCAGCAGCTCGAATCGTAGGCAGCCCCAGCATTTT
cdr3_aa: CASSSNRRQPQHF

j_call: TRBJ2-3
cdr3_length: 16
d_call: TRBD2
clone_size: few
v_call: TRBV24-1
cdr3_nt: TGTGCCACCAATGGGGGGGTGCTGGCGAGCACAGATACGCAGTATTTT
cdr3_aa: CATNGGVLASTDTQYF

j_call: TRBJ2-6
cdr3_length: 14
d_call: NA
clone_size: NA
v_call: TRBV20-1
cdr3_nt: TGCAGTGCTAGAGACTACTCTGGGGCCAACGTCCTGACTTTC
cdr3_aa: CSARDYSGANVLTF

j_call: TRBJ2-6
cdr3_length: 16
d_call: TRBD1
clone_size: few
v_call: TRBV12-3/TRBV12-4
cdr3_nt: TGTGCCAGCAGGGCAGGGGGCGCATCTGGGGCCAACGTCCTGACTTTC
cdr3_aa: CASRAGGASGANVLTF

j_call: TRBJ2-7
cdr3_length: 13
d_call: NA
clone_size: many
v_call: TRBV28
cdr3_nt: TGTGCCAGCAGTCCGGGTTCGACTGCCGAGCAGTACTTC
cdr3_aa: CASSPGSTAEQYF

j_call: TRBJ2-7
cdr3_length: 13
d_call: NA
clone_size: many
v_call: TRBV24-1
cdr3_nt: TGTGCCACCTCCGGGACTGATACCTACGAGCAGTACTTC
cdr3_aa: CATSGTDTYEQYF

j_call: TRBJ2-7
cdr3_length: 14
d_call: NA
clone_size: many
v_call: TRBV20-1
cdr3_nt: TGCAGTGCTTACAGACAGGTAGTCTTCTACGAGCAGTACTTC
cdr3_aa: CSAYRQVVFYEQYF

j_call: TRBJ2-5
cdr3_length: 14
d_call: TRBD1
clone_size: many
v_call: TRBV5-1
cdr3_nt: TGCGCCAGCAGCTCGACAGGGGGCCTGGAGACCCAGTACTTC
cdr3_aa: CASSSTGGLETQYF

j_call: TRBJ2-1
cdr3_length: 16
d_call: TRBD1
clone_size: many
v_call: TRBV7-9
cdr3_nt: TGTGCCAGCAGCCCCGTGGCCGGGACAGACTACAATGAGCAGTTCTTC
cdr3_aa: CASSPVAGTDYNEQFF

j_call: TRBJ1-5
cdr3_length: 15
d_call: TRBD1
clone_size: NA
v_call: TRBV20-1
cdr3_nt: TGCAGTGCTAGACTAGGGACAGATAGCAATCAGCCCCAGCATTTT
cdr3_aa: CSARLGTDSNQPQHF

j_call: TRBJ1-3
cdr3_length: 15
d_call: NA
clone_size: NA
v_call: TRBV12-3/TRBV12-4
cdr3_nt: TGTGCCAGCAGTTTACAGGGGAGAGCTGGAAACACCATATATTTT
cdr3_aa: CASSLQGRAGNTIYF

j_call: TRBJ2-7
cdr3_length: 14
d_call: NA
clone_size: many
v_call: TRBV5-1
cdr3_nt: TGCGCCAGCAGCCTTTCAGGAGCGGGTTTCGAGCAGTACTTC
cdr3_aa: CASSLSGAGFEQYF

j_call: TRBJ2-7
cdr3_length: 15
d_call: NA
clone_size: many
v_call: TRBV11-2
cdr3_nt: TGTGCCAGCAGCGCCACATTTGGTGTGGGTTACGAGCAGTACTTC
cdr3_aa: CASSATFGVGYEQYF

j_call: TRBJ2-5
cdr3_length: 17
d_call: NA
clone_size: once
v_call: TRBV12-3/TRBV12-4
cdr3_nt: TGTGCCAGCAGTTTCAGTTTTTCGGGTTCTGGGGGGGAGACCCAGTACTTC
cdr3_aa: CASSFSFSGSGGETQYF

j_call: TRBJ2-1
cdr3_length: 15
d_call: TRBD2
clone_size: many
v_call: TRBV11-3
cdr3_nt: TGTGCCAGCAGCCCCCGACTAGCGGGAGACGGTGAGCAGTTCTTC
cdr3_aa: CASSPRLAGDGEQFF